This TCR beta chain comes out of a study of T cell responses to AZD1222 COVID-19 vaccine. Whole-study context: Second-dose groups at about 4 or about 12 weeks were pooled.

The repertoire was sequenced with immunoSEQ multiplex PCR; TCRdb's copy has only in-frame clones and lacks some. The sample includes 120,000 to 150,000 clones, around 90% seen only once; the top ten take roughly 5%. Trimming removed 6 bases from V and 8 bases from J, with 16 bases in between. The CDR3 runs 14 residues. Per germline, CDR1 MNHEY and CDR2 SVGAGI. The rearrangement uses TRBV6-5 and TRBJ1-4; D remains unclear. The sample here was peripheral blood, taken on day 0 of AZD1222 vaccination. This TCR came from an adult in good health. CDR3 bases: TGTGCCAGCAGCCCGGCAATCCTAAGGGAAAAACTGTTTTTT. Protein sequence: CASSPAILREKLFF.